What follows are 26 T cell receptor beta chains derived from one specimen sequenced in a study of shared clonotypes between healthy human individuals. This table comes from immunoSEQ multiplex PCR, and its TCRdb copy is limited to in-frame clones, with some not included. The sample includes over a million clones, around 95% of them seen just once. Sequencing was done on a sample of naive CD4+ T cells sorted from blood. Subset reported: CD45RA+ positively selected. These receptors all come from a man aged 25 to 40 in good health.

The chain employs TRBV18 and TRBJ1-2, with D possibly being TRBD1 (6 bases). Germline V gene sequence: CDR1 KGHSH, CDR2 LQKENI. CDR3 size: 17 residues. V dropped 3 bases and J dropped 2 bases, with 19 bases sitting between them. The CDR3 bases are TGTGCCAGCTCACCCAGTTCGGGGGGGCCAGGGAACTATGGCTACACCTTC. The encoded protein is CASSPSSGGPGNYGYTF.

V usage is TRBV7-8 and J usage is TRBJ2-1; D remains ambiguous. The germline gives CDR1 SGHVS, CDR2 FQNEAQ. Trimming pared 2 bases from V and 10 bases from J, leaving 9 bases between. The CDR3 is 12 residues long. The DNA of the CDR3 is TGTGCCAGCAGCTTAAGAGATCCAGAGCAGTTCTTC. Encoded protein: CASSLRDPEQFF.

The chain employs TRBV10-3 and TRBJ2-3, with 7 nucleotides matching TRBD1. The V gene end was trimmed by 10 bases and the J gene end by 1 base; junction bases not matched to a gene: 8. Germline-derived CDR1 and CDR2 are ENHRY and SYGVKD. The CDR3 has 14 amino acids. CDR3 nucleotides: TGTGCCACCTCCTCAGGGGGAGGCACAGATACGCAGTATTTT. It translates to CATSSGGGTDTQYF.

This chain connects TRBV6-5 to TRBJ2-6; TRBD1 agrees at 8 bases. The CDR3 has 13 amino acids. Germline trimming cut 10 bases from V and 2 bases from J; bases unmatched to any gene: 1. Germline-derived CDR1 and CDR2 are MNHEY and SVGAGI. The CDR3: CATTGAGANVLTF. For the CDR3, the DNA is TGTGCCACGACAGGGGCTGGGGCCAACGTCCTGACTTTC.

V is TRBV11-2 and J is TRBJ1-1, with TRBD1 identical over 10 bases. With V trimmed by 6 bases and J by 8 bases, 6 bases remained unmatched. The CDR3 extends over 13 amino acids. Per germline, CDR1 SGHAT and CDR2 FQNNGV. CDR3: CASSSGTGAEAFF. CDR3 DNA: TGTGCCAGCAGTTCAGGGACAGGGGCCGAAGCTTTCTTT.

The chain combines TRBV25-1 with TRBJ2-1, with D hard to call. This CDR3 spans 11 amino acids. Trimming pared 9 bases from V and 2 bases from J, leaving 5 bases between. The germline V gene has CDR1 MGHDK and CDR2 SYGVNS. The CDR3 protein is CASTTYNEQFF. The DNA of the CDR3 is TGTGCCAGTACGACCTACAATGAGCAGTTCTTC.

The chain is built from TRBV18 and TRBJ1-2, with D unclear. The length of the CDR3 is 14 residues. The germline gives CDR1 KGHSH, CDR2 LQKENI. V was cut by 0 bases and J by 2 bases, with 7 bases left in between. This CDR3 reads CASSPPSGNYGYTF. For the CDR3, the DNA is TGTGCCAGCTCACCACCGTCCGGAAACTATGGCTACACCTTC.

The genes are TRBV7-7 and TRBJ2-2; 10 nucleotides match TRBD1. V shed 4 bases, J shed 4 bases, and the junction held 6 bases outside the gene matches. Germline CDR1 SSHAT, CDR2 FNYEAQ (reference sequence). The CDR3 is 16 amino acids. The DNA for the CDR3 is TGTGCCAGCAGCTATAGACAGGGGGCGAGCACCGGGGAGCTGTTTTTT. Translated, it gives CASSYRQGASTGELFF.

V is TRBV10-3 and J is TRBJ2-5; TRBD1 matches at 10 bases. This CDR3 is 14 amino acids long. Germline CDR1 reads ENHRY; CDR2 reads SYGVKD. The trim removed 6 bases at V and 4 bases at J, leaving 5 bases unmatched. The CDR3 DNA follows: TGTGCCATCAGGGAGGGACAGGGGCCAGAGACCCAGTACTTC. Its protein product is CAIREGQGPETQYF.

V is TRBV18 and J is TRBJ2-1; 11 bases are shared with TRBD2. The germline gives CDR1 KGHSH, CDR2 LQKENI. With 3 bases clipped from V and 9 bases from J, the junction kept 10 bases outside the gene matches. The CDR3 consists of 16 residues. The CDR3 DNA reads TGTGCCAGCTCACCCGCCGTCCTAGCGGGAGGTCCTGAGCAGTTCTTC. It codes for CASSPAVLAGGPEQFF.

The rearrangement uses TRBV11-3 and TRBJ2-3; D is uncertain. V lost 4 bases to trimming and J lost 5 bases, with 7 bases between them. The CDR3 is made up of 12 amino acids. CDR1 is SGHNT, CDR2 YENEEA, per germline. The DNA of the CDR3 is TGTGCCAGCAGCTATGAAGGAGATACGCAGTATTTT. This translates into CASSYEGDTQYF.

Comments on this clone: This specimen includes other DNA sequences encoding the same CDR3. In nucleotides, the CDR3 is TGCGCCAGCGGGACTAGCGGAAGCACAGATACGCAGTATTTT. Amino acids: CASGTSGSTDTQYF. The V gene is TRBV5-1, the J gene TRBJ2-3, with 11 bases fitting TRBD2. Germline V lookup: CDR1 SGHRS, CDR2 YFSETQ. The V gene end was trimmed by 7 bases and the J gene end by 0 bases; junction bases not matched to a gene: 1. This CDR3 has 14 amino acids.

The V and J genes are TRBV6-5 and TRBJ1-2; D uncertain. The ends were cut back, 0 bases at V and 0 bases at J, with 5 bases in the middle. CDR3 length: 14 amino acids. Per germline, CDR1 MNHEY and CDR2 SVGAGI. The CDR3, as DNA: TGTGCCAGCAGTTACTCGACATCTAACTATGGCTACACCTTC. Translation gives CASSYSTSNYGYTF.

The V and J genes are TRBV27 and TRBJ2-3, with 7 positions matching TRBD2. Germline CDR1 reads MNHEY; CDR2 reads SMNVEV (reference sequence). This CDR3 spans 16 amino acids. V lost 5 bases to trimming and J lost 11 bases; unmatched junction nucleotides: 19. The CDR3 loop is CASSLDREAYRWKQYF. The CDR3 nucleotides are TGTGCCAGCAGTCTCGACCGGGAGGCCTACAGATGGAAGCAGTATTTT.

The J gene is TRBJ2-7, the V gene TRBV15; D may be TRBD1 or TRBD2 (5 bases each). The CDR3 sequence is 14 residues long. V lost 4 bases and J lost 2, with 12 bases in between. Germline CDR1 reads LNHNV; CDR2 reads YYDKDF (reference sequence). CDR3 sequence (DNA): TGTGCCACCAGCAAGAGGGACGGGACCTACGAGCAGTACTTC. The encoded protein is CATSKRDGTYEQYF.

V and J are TRBV5-5 and TRBJ2-7, with D perhaps matching TRBD1 (7 bases). The CDR3 spans 16 residues. Deletions cut 3 bases from V and 1 base from J, with 17 bases between. CDR1 and CDR2 (germline): SGHKS, YYEKEE (reference sequence). The chain's CDR3 is CASSSSTGTSSYEQYF. CDR3 nucleotide sequence: TGTGCCAGCAGCTCGTCGACAGGGACTTCTTCCTACGAGCAGTACTTC.

This chain joins TRBV11-3 and TRBJ2-3, with D possibly matching TRBD2 (5 bases). The CDR3 loop spans 16 amino acids. V was cut by 4 bases and J by 4 bases, with 18 bases left in between. Germline-derived CDR1 and CDR2 are SGHNT and YENEEA. The DNA for the CDR3 is TGTGCCAGCAGCTCCCGTTCGGGGAGCAACGCAGATACGCAGTATTTT. It codes for CASSSRSGSNADTQYF. Full variable domain (outside the CDR3, taken from reference TRBV11-3 and TRBJ2-3): EAGVVQSPRYKIIEKKQPVAFWCNPISGHNTLYWYLQNLGQGPELLIRYENEEAVDDSQLPKDRFSAERLKGVDSTLKIQPAELGDSAVYLCASSSRSGSNADTQYFGPGTRLTVL.

Worth noting for this clone: Other DNA sequences in this sample translate to the same CDR3. J is TRBJ2-1 and V is TRBV9; the match to TRBD1 covers 9 bases. The V gene end was trimmed by 2 bases and the J gene end by 4 bases; junction bases not matched to a gene: 4. The CDR3 loop spans 15 amino acids. The V gene's germline CDR1 is SGDLS and CDR2 YYNGEE. The CDR3: CASSVGQGRYNEQFF. For the CDR3, the DNA is TGTGCCAGCAGCGTCGGACAGGGGCGATACAATGAGCAGTTCTTC.

This clone was seen once. The chain combines TRBV19 with TRBJ2-6; 10 nucleotides line up with TRBD1. Germline V lookup: CDR1 LNHDA, CDR2 SQIVND (reference sequence). CDR3 length: 19 amino acids. J was trimmed by 0 bases and V by 7 bases; bases with no gene match: 12. CDR3 amino acids: CASKRTGGSTVSGANVLTF. In nucleotides, the CDR3 is TGTGCCAGTAAAAGGACAGGGGGGTCCACAGTCTCTGGGGCCAACGTCCTGACTTTC.

This rearrangement joins TRBV18 to TRBJ1-1, with TRBD1 matching 10 bases. The CDR3 contains 21 residues. After removal of 3 bases from V and 0 bases from J, the junction contained 19 bases not matched to a gene. CDR1 and CDR2 from the germline V gene are KGHSH and LQKENI. Here the CDR3 DNA reads TGTGCCAGCTCACCTCCTAGGGGTTTCCGGGACAGGGGTCCCTTGAACACTGAAGCTTTCTTT. Translation: CASSPPRGFRDRGPLNTEAFF.

The count of this clone is one. The sample contains more than one DNA sequence encoding this CDR3. The J gene is TRBJ2-7, the V gene TRBV6-1; maybe TRBD1 (5 bases). Germline CDR1 and CDR2: MNHNS and SASEGT. This CDR3 has 13 amino acids. Trimming left V 6 bases short and J 2 bases short, with 11 bases between. The CDR3 is CASSTGGAYEQYF. The CDR3 nucleotides read TGTGCCAGCAGCACAGGTGGAGCCTACGAGCAGTACTTC.

The chain links TRBV28 to TRBJ2-1, with D perhaps matching TRBD1 (6 bases). Germline CDR1 reads MDHEN; CDR2 reads SYDVKM. With 7 bases removed from V and 8 bases from J, the gap between germline ends came to 21 bases. This CDR3 contains 15 residues. For the CDR3, the DNA is TGTGCCAGCACCAATTCCGGGACACGGGTCGATGAGCAGTTCTTC. Protein product: CASTNSGTRVDEQFF. Full variable domain (outside the CDR3, taken from reference TRBV28 and TRBJ2-1): DVKVTQSSRYLVKRTGEKVFLECVQDMDHENMFWYRQDPGLGLRLIYFSYDVKMKEKGDIPEGYSVSREKKERFSLILESASTNQTSMYLCASTNSGTRVDEQFFGPGTRLTVL.

V is TRBV7-6 and J is TRBJ2-3; D is tentatively TRBD1 or TRBD2 (5 bases each). The CDR3 spans 16 residues. The germline V gene encodes CDR1 SGHVS and CDR2 FNYEAQ. V was trimmed by 0 bases and J by 2 bases, leaving 12 bases between them. CDR3 nucleotide sequence: TGTGCCAGCAGCTTAGCTAATTCCGGGGCCACAGATACGCAGTATTTT. Residues: CASSLANSGATDTQYF.

The genes are TRBV28 and TRBJ1-2; TRBD1 might be the D (5 bases). Germline CDR1 reads MDHEN; CDR2 reads SYDVKM. The CDR3 has 13 amino acids. The germline V and J ends were trimmed by 6 bases and 8 bases, with 16 bases remaining between them. DNA for the CDR3: TGTGCCAGCAGCCGAACGCTGGGGACCGGCTACACCTTC. This gives the protein CASSRTLGTGYTF.

This chain uses TRBV28 with TRBJ1-5; maybe TRBD1 (6 bases). This CDR3 contains 14 residues. V lost 10 bases and J lost 5, with 18 bases in between. CDR1 and CDR2 from the germline V gene are MDHEN and SYDVKM. Here the CDR3 reads CATAVGGVDQPQHF. The CDR3 DNA sequence: TGTGCCACCGCTGTAGGGGGTGTTGATCAGCCCCAGCATTTT.

The chain combines TRBV28 with TRBJ2-3, with a possible D match to TRBD1 (6 bases). Germline V gene data show CDR1 as MDHEN and CDR2 as SYDVKM. V was trimmed by 5 bases and J by 0 bases, leaving 18 bases between them. This CDR3 spans 17 amino acids. The CDR3 here is CASSPALTGDSTDTQYF. The DNA for the CDR3 is TGTGCCAGCAGTCCTGCCCTGACAGGAGATAGCACAGATACGCAGTATTTT.